Here is one T cell receptor beta chain with its context. Its cognate antigen is unknown. These data are taken from a study of cytomegalovirus exposure and HLA in healthy donors. Background on the study: Samples from HLA-typed donors yielded about 85 million unique TCRs in an early data release. General study results and limits: No immune exposure information besides CMV serostatus was available.

The CDR3 has 13 residues. Germline V gene lookup returns CDR1 SGHTS and CDR2 YDEGEE. The V gene end was trimmed by 3 bases and the J gene end by 8 bases; junction bases not matched to a gene: 7. The PCR used 60 Vbeta and 13 Jbeta primers. Clones were sequenced by immunoSEQ multiplex PCR, and TCRdb holds only the in-frame ones, with some missing. The table includes about 160,000 clones, roughly 87% detected once. The chain is built from TRBV5-8 and TRBJ1-2; 7 nucleotides agree with TRBD1. Sequencing was done on a sample of PBMCs. This receptor was obtained from a girl between 5 and 17 years old in good health and CMV-seropositive. The CDR3 sequence: CASSSDRARGYTF. CDR3 nucleotide sequence: TGTGCCAGCAGCTCCGACAGGGCGCGGGGCTACACCTTC.